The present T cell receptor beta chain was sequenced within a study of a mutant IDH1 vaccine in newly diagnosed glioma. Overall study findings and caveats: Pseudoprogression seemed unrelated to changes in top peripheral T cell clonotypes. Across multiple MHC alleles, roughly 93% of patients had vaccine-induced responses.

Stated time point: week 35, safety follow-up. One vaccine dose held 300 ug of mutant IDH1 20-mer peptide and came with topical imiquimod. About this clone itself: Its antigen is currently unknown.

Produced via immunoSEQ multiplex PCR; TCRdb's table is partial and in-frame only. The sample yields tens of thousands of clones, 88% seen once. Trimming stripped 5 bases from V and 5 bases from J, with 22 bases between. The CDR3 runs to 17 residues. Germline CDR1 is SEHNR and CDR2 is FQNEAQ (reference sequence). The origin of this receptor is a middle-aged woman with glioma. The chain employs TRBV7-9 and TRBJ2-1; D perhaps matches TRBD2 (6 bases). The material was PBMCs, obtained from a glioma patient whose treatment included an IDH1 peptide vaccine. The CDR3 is CASSGPREHSGDNEQFF. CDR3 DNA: TGTGCCAGCAGCGGACCCCGGGAGCACTCCGGTGACAATGAGCAGTTCTTC.